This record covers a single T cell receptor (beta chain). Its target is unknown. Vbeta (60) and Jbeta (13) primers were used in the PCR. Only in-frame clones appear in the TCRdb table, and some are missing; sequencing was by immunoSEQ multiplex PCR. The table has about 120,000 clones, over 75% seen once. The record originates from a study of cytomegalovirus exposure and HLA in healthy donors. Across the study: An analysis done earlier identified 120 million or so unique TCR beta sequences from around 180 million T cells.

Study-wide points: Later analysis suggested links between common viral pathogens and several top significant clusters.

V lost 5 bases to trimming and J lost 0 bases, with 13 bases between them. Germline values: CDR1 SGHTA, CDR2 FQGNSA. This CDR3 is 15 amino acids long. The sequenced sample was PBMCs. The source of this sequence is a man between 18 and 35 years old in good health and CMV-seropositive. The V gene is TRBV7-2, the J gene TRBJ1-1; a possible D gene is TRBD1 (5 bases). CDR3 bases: TGTGCCAGCAGCCCTTCCCGGGGGGTGAACACTGAAGCTTTCTTT. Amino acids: CASSPSRGVNTEAFF.